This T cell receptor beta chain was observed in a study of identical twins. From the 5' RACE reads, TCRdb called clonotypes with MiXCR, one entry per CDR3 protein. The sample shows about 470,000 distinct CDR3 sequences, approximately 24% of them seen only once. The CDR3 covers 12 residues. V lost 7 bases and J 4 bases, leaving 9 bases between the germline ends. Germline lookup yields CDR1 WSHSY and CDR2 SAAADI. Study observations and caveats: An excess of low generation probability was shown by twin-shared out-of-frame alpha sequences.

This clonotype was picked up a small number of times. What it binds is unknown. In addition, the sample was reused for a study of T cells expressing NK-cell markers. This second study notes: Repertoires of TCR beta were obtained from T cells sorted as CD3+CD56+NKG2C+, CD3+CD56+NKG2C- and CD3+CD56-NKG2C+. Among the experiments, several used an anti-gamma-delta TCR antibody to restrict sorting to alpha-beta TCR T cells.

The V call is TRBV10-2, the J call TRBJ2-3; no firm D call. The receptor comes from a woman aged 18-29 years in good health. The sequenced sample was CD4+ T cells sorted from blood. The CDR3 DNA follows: TGCGCCAGCAACCGGAAGGCAGATACGCAGTATTTT. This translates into CASNRKADTQYF.